Reported below is one TCR beta chain. Profiled with immunoSEQ multiplex PCR; TCRdb holds only in-frame clones, not every one. The sample gives about 200,000 clones, about 90% of which show up once; around 2% is in the top ten. Trimming removed 4 bases at V and 6 bases at J, with 13 bases between. CDR3 length: 15 amino acids. The germline CDR1 and CDR2 sequences are MNHEY and SVGEGT. This entry is derived from a study of blood T cell repertoires in COVID-19. This chain joins TRBV6-2 or TRBV6-3 and TRBJ1-6; a weak D match, TRBD1 (6 bases). Sequenced input: PBMCs or T cells enriched from blood (not recorded which). This receptor was taken from a woman aged 25-40 years who had recovered from COVID-19. CDR3 in amino acids: CASSFPGQTNSPLHF. The CDR3 nucleotides are TGTGCCAGCAGTTTCCCGGGACAAACTAATTCACCCCTCCACTTT.